These T cell receptor beta chains were read from a single sample in a study of CD8+ T cells in alopecia areata. Generated by immunoSEQ multiplex PCR, the TCRdb table keeps only in-frame clones and is missing some. Of some 170,000 clones in the sample, less than 80% were seen once. Source: CD8+ T cells sorted from blood, taken at week 0. The receptors come from a human donor with alopecia areata. Each CDR3 is given with its conserved first and last residue.

cdr3_aa: CASSYGAEQFF
v_call: TRBV6-5
cdr3_length: 11
j_call: TRBJ2-1

cdr3_aa: CASSYNSHTEAFF
v_call: TRBV5-1
cdr3_length: 13
j_call: TRBJ1-1

cdr3_aa: CAWSKAGYNEQFF
v_call: TRBV30
cdr3_length: 13
j_call: TRBJ2-1

cdr3_aa: CAWSPPPTGSGGYTF
v_call: TRBV30
cdr3_length: 15
j_call: TRBJ1-2

cdr3_aa: CASTGGPSWETQYF
v_call: TRBV2
cdr3_length: 14
j_call: TRBJ2-5

cdr3_aa: CASSLPLVGPNYGYTF
v_call: TRBV7-9
cdr3_length: 16
j_call: TRBJ1-2

cdr3_aa: CATSRDRSFNQPQHF
v_call: TRBV15
cdr3_length: 15
j_call: TRBJ1-5

cdr3_aa: CASSQGGTEAFF
v_call: TRBV5-6
cdr3_length: 12
j_call: TRBJ1-1

cdr3_aa: CASSVASEQFF
v_call: TRBV9
cdr3_length: 11
j_call: TRBJ2-1

cdr3_aa: CSVVGRAYEQYF
v_call: TRBV29-1
cdr3_length: 12
j_call: TRBJ2-7

cdr3_aa: CASSQDPGTSREQYF
v_call: TRBV4-1
cdr3_length: 15
j_call: TRBJ2-7

cdr3_aa: CASQQGSTEAFF
v_call: TRBV19
cdr3_length: 12
j_call: TRBJ1-1